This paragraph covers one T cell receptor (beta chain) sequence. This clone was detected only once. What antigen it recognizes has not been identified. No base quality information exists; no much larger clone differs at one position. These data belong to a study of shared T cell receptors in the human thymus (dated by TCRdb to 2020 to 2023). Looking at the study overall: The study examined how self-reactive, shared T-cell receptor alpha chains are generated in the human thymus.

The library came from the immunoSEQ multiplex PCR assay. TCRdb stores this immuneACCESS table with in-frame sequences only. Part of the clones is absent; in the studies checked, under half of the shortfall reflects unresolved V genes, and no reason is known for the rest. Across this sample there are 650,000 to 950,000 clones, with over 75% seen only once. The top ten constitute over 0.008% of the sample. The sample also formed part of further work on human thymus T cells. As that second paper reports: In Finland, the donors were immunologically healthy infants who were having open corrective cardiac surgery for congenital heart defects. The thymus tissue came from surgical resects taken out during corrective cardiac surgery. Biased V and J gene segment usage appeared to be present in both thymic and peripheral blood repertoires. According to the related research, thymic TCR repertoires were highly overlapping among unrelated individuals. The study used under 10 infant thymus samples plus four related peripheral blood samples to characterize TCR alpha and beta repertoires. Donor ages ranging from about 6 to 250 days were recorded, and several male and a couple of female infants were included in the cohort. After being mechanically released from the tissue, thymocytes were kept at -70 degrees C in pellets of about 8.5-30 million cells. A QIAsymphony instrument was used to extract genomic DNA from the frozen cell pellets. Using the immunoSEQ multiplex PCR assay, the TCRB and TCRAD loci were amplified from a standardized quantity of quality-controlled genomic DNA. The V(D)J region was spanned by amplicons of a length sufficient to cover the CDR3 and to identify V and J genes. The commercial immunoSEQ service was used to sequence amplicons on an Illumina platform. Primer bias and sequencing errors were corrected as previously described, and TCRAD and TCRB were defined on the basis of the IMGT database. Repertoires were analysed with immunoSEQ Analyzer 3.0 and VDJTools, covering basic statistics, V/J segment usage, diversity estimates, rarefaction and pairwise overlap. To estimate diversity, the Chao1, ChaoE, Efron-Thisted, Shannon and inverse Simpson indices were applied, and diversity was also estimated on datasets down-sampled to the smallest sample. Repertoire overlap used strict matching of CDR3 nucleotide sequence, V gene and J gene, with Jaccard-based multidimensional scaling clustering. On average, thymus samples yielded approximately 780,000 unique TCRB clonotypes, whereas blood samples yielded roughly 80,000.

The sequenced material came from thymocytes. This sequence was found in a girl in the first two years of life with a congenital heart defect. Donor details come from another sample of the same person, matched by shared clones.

Read as DNA, the sequence is TGTGCCAGCAGGAACGACAGGACTTCCTACAATGAGCAGTTCTTC. Translated, this gives CASRNDRTSYNEQFF. The rearrangement joined TRBV6-5 to TRBJ2-1; perhaps TRBD1 is the D gene, with 6 bases matching. The germline V gene provides CDR1 MNHEY and CDR2 SVGAGI. The cysteine opens and the phenylalanine closes a CDR3 of 15 amino acids. Of all the DNA, just the CDR3 is kept, 45 bases in frame from base 1. V is shortened by 6 bases, J by 1 base, and the region joining them spans 13 bases.